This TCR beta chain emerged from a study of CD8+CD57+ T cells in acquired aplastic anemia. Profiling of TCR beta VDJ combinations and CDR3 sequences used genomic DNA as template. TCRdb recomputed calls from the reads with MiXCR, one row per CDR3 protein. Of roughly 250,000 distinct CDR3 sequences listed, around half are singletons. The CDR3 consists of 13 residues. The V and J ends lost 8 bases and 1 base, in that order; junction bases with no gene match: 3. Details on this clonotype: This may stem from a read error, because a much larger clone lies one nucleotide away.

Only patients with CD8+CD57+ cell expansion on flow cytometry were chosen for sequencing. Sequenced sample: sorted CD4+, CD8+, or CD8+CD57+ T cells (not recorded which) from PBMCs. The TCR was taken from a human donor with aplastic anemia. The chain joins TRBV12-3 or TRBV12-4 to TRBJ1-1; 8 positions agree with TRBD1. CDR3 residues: CASAGGRNTEAFF. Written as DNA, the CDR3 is TGTGCCAGCGCAGGGGGCCGGAACACTGAAGCTTTCTTT.